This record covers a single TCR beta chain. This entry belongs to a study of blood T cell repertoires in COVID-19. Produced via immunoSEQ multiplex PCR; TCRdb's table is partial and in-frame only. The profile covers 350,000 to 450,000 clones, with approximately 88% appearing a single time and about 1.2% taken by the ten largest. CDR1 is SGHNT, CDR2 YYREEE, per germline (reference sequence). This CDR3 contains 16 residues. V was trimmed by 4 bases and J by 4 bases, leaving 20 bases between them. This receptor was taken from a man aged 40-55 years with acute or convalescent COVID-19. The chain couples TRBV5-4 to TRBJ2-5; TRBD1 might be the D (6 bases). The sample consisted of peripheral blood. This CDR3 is CASSSRYQGPAETQYF. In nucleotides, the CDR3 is TGTGCCAGCAGCAGCCGTTATCAGGGGCCGGCAGAGACCCAGTACTTC.